The T cell receptor (beta chain) under discussion was sequenced for a study of shared clonotypes between healthy human individuals. Study as a whole: Researchers drew samples from two women and a few men aged 18 to 49. Broader study findings: It was the few donors that limited the genetic and exposure-history diversity represented. For naive CD4 cells, approximately 5% of clonotypes were shared across a handful of donors.

Investigators divided CD4+ cells into CD45RA+ naive and CD45RA-negative memory subsets. Germline trimming cut 4 bases from V and 2 bases from J; bases unmatched to any gene: 5. The CDR3 is 15 residues long. Per the germline V gene, CDR1 is MNHEY and CDR2 is SMNVEV (reference sequence). Profiled with immunoSEQ multiplex PCR; TCRdb holds only in-frame clones, not every one. This sample has 2,500,000 or so clones, with more than 90% found just once. This clone was found once. Its antigen is still unknown. The sample comprised naive CD4+ T cells sorted from blood. Sample subset: CD45RA+ positively selected. V gene TRBV27 combines with J gene TRBJ2-7, with TRBD1 matching 10 bases. This TCR came from a man younger than 35 in good health. The chain's CDR3 is CASSSGQGVTYEQYF. DNA for the CDR3: TGTGCCAGCAGTTCTGGACAGGGGGTAACCTACGAGCAGTACTTC.